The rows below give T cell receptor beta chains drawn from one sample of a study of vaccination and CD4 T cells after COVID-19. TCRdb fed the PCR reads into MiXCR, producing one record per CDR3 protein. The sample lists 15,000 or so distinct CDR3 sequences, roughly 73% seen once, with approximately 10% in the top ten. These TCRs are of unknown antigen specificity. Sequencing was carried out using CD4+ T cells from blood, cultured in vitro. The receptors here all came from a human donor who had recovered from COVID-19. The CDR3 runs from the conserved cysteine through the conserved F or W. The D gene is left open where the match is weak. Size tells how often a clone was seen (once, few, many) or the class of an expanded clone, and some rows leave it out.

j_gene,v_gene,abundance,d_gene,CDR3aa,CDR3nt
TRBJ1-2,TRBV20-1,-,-,CSARNHQGNGYTF,TGCAGTGCTAGAAATCACCAGGGTAACGGCTACACCTTC
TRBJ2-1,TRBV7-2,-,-,CASSPSRLDNEQFF,TGTGCCAGCAGCCCCTCCCGACTGGACAATGAGCAGTTCTTC
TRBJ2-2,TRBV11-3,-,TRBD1,CASSPRTGDTGELFF,TGTGCCAGCAGCCCCAGGACAGGGGACACCGGGGAGCTGTTTTTT
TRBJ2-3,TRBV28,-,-,CASSLQGKGTDTQYF,TGTGCCAGCAGTTTACAGGGGAAAGGGACAGATACGCAGTATTTT
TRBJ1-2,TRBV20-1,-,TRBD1,CSARDPGTGVSRIYGYTF,TGCAGTGCTAGAGACCCTGGGACAGGGGTGTCCCGGATCTATGGCTACACCTTC
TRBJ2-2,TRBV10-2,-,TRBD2,CASTGTNLTGELFF,TGCGCCAGCACTGGGACTAACCTCACCGGGGAGCTGTTTTTT
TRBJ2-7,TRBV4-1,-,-,CASSQDGWTEERGQYF,TGCGCCAGCAGCCAAGACGGTTGGACCGAAGAGAGGGGGCAGTACTTC
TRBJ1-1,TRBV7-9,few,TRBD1,CASSLVGRGPRVNTEAFF,TGTGCCAGCAGCTTAGTTGGCAGGGGGCCAAGAGTGAACACTGAAGCTTTCTTT
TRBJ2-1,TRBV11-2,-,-,CASSFRDTSYNEQFF,TGTGCCAGCAGCTTTAGGGACACCTCCTACAATGAGCAGTTCTTC
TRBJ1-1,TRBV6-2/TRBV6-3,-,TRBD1,CASSLRQGREAFF,TGTGCCAGCAGTCTACGACAGGGCCGAGAAGCTTTCTTT
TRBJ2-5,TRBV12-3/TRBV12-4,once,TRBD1,CASSCSGTGVPSGQETQYF,TGTGCCAGCAGTTGCTCCGGGACAGGGGTCCCTTCGGGGCAAGAGACCCAGTACTTC
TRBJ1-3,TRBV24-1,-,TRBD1,CATSPSPGTGGAGNTIYF,TGTGCCACCAGTCCCTCACCCGGGACAGGGGGCGCGGGAAACACCATATATTTT
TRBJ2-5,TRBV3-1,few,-,CASSQGDRDQETQYF,TGTGCCAGCAGCCAAGGTGACCGAGACCAAGAGACCCAGTACTTC
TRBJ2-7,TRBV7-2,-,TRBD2,CASSLSAGVGEQYF,TGTGCCAGCAGCCTCTCCGCGGGAGTGGGGGAGCAGTACTTC
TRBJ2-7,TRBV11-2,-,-,CASSSDRPAYEQYF,TGTGCCAGCAGCTCCGACCGTCCGGCGTACGAGCAGTACTTC
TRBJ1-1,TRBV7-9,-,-,CASSADIGSLNTEAFF,TGTGCCAGCAGCGCCGACATCGGCAGCCTGAACACTGAAGCTTTCTTT
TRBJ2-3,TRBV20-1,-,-,CSARAVTDTQYF,TGCAGTGCTAGGGCTGTCACAGATACGCAGTATTTT
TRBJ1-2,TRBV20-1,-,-,CSAEPGPFYGYTF,TGCAGTGCTGAGCCCGGACCGTTCTATGGCTACACCTTC
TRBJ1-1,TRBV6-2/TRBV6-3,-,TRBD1,CASSWRTGGKTEAFF,TGTGCCAGCAGTTGGCGGACAGGTGGGAAAACTGAAGCTTTCTTT
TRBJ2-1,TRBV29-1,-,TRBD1,CSVEHRGQFF,TGCAGCGTTGAACACAGGGGGCAGTTCTTC
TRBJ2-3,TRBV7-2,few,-,CASSLRKGFTDTQYF,TGTGCCAGCAGCTTACGGAAGGGTTTCACAGATACGCAGTATTTT
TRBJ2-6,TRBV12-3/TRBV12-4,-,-,CASSLGPDPGANVLTF,TGTGCCAGCAGTTTAGGGCCAGACCCTGGGGCCAACGTCCTGACTTTC
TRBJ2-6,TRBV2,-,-,CASRQLTFSSGANVLTF,TGTGCCAGCCGCCAGTTGACCTTCAGCTCTGGGGCCAACGTCCTGACTTTC
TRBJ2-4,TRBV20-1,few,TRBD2,CSASNRLAGSRNIQYF,TGCAGTGCTAGTAACCGACTAGCGGGATCCAGAAACATTCAGTACTTC
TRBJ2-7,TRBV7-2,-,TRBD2,CASSFLASGPSYEQYF,TGTGCCAGCAGCTTTTTGGCTAGCGGGCCCTCCTACGAGCAGTACTTC
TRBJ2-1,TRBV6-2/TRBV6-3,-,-,CASSPLKPIEQFF,TGTGCCAGCTCTCCCCTGAAACCCATTGAGCAGTTCTTC
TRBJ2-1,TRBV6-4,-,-,CASSDRGRDDEQFF,TGTGCCAGCAGTGACCGGGGACGGGACGATGAGCAGTTCTTC
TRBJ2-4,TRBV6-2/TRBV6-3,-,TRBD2,CASSQPGTSGTMYIQYF,TGTGCCAGCAGTCAACCCGGGACTAGCGGGACAATGTACATTCAGTACTTC
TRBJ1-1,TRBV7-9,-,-,CASSSPRGLNTEAFF,TGTGCCAGCAGCTCTCCCAGGGGATTGAACACTGAAGCTTTCTTT
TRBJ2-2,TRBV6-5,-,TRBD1,CASSYTRQGKAGELFF,TGTGCCAGCAGTTACACCCGACAGGGAAAGGCCGGGGAGCTGTTTTTT
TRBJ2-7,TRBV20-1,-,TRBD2,CSARSGGATYEQYF,TGCAGTGCTAGATCGGGGGGAGCGACCTACGAGCAGTACTTC
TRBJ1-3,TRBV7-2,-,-,CASSKDGLTSGNTIYF,TGTGCCAGCAGCAAGGACGGGTTGACCTCTGGAAACACCATATATTTT
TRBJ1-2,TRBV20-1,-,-,CSAKTEQGRGYTF,TGCAGTGCTAAAACCGAACAGGGACGTGGCTACACCTTC
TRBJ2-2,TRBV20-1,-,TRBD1,CSARGTRGWFSGELFF,TGCAGTGCTAGAGGAACCAGGGGGTGGTTCTCCGGGGAGCTGTTTTTT
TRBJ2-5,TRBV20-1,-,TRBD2,CSARTGGWETQYF,TGCAGTGCTAGAACGGGAGGCTGGGAGACCCAGTACTTC
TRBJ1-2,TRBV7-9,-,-,CASSLASTAYYGYTF,TGTGCCAGCAGCTTGGCGTCGACGGCATACTATGGCTACACCTTC
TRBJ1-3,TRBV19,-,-,CASSMVQGRGNTIYF,TGTGCCAGTAGTATGGTCCAGGGAAGAGGAAACACCATATATTTT
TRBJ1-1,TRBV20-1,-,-,CSASHGMNTEAFF,TGCAGTGCTAGTCACGGCATGAACACTGAAGCTTTCTTT
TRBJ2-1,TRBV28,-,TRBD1,CASTGDRVYNEQFF,TGTGCCAGCACCGGGGACAGGGTCTACAATGAGCAGTTCTTC
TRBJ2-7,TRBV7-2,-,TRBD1,CASSLGQGRYEQYF,TGTGCCAGCAGCTTGGGACAGGGGCGGTACGAGCAGTACTTC
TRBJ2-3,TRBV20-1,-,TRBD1,CSARRGQNTDTQYF,TGCAGTGCTAGGAGGGGACAGAACACAGATACGCAGTATTTT
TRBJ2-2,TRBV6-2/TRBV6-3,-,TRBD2,CASSSITGTSGRTPGELFF,TGTGCCAGCAGTTCTATAACCGGGACTAGCGGGAGGACCCCCGGGGAGCTGTTTTTT
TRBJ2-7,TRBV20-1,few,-,CSARLLAYEQYF,TGCAGTGCTAGATTGTTAGCCTACGAGCAGTACTTC
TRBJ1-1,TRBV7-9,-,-,CASSHRVSNTEAFF,TGTGCCAGCAGCCACAGGGTTTCGAACACTGAAGCTTTCTTT
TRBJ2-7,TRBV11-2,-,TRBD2,CASSQITTSGSGEQYF,TGTGCCAGCAGCCAAATTACCACTAGCGGGAGCGGCGAGCAGTACTTC
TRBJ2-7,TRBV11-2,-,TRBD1,CASSRGQKYEQYF,TGTGCCAGCAGCCGGGGACAGAAATACGAGCAGTACTTC
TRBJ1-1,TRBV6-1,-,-,CAIRTGRDTEAFF,TGTGCCATAAGAACGGGGCGGGACACTGAAGCTTTCTTT
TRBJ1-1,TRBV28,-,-,CASSLGREAFF,TGTGCCAGCAGTTTGGGCAGGGAAGCTTTCTTT
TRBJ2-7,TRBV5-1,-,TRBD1,CASSLGTGTPNFYEQYF,TGCGCCAGCAGCTTGGGGACAGGGACCCCTAACTTCTACGAGCAGTACTTC